This T cell receptor (beta chain) was sequenced in a study of cytomegalovirus exposure and HLA in healthy donors. The wider study: Earlier results showed almost 120 million unique TCR beta sequences derived from around 170 million T cells.

The CDR3 runs to 14 residues. CDR1 and CDR2 from the germline V gene are SGHNT and YYREEE (reference sequence). V shed 3 bases and J shed 5 bases, with 14 bases lying between them. The PCR used 60 Vbeta and 13 Jbeta primers. Sequencing was performed with immunoSEQ multiplex PCR; in TCRdb, only in-frame clones are kept and a portion is missing. The sample includes approximately 200,000 clones, approximately 79% of them seen just once. Material: PBMCs. The origin of this receptor is a girl aged 2-10 years in good health and CMV-seronegative. V usage is TRBV5-4 and J usage is TRBJ1-2; D may be TRBD1 (6 bases). CDR3 in DNA: TGTGCCAGCAGCTCCACTGGGGGCTCTTATGGCTACACCTTC. This codes for CASSSTGGSYGYTF. Drawing the rest from reference TRBV5-4 and TRBJ1-2, the complete variable domain is ETGVTQSPTHLIKTRGQQVTLRCSSQSGHNTVSWYQQALGQGPQFIFQYYREEENGRGNFPPRFSGLQFPNYSSELNVNALELDDSALYLCASSSTGGSYGYTFGSGTRLTVV.